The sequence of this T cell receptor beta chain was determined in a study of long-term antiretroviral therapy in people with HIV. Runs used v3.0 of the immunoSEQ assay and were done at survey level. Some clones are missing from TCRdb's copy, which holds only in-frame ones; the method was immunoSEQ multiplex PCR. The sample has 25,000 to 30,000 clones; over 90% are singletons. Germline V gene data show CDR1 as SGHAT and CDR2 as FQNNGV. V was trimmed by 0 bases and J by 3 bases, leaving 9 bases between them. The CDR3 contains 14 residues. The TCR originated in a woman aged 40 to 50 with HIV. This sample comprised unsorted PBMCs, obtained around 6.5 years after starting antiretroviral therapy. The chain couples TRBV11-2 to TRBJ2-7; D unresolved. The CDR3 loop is CASSLDLPIYEQYF. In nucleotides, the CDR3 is TGTGCCAGCAGCTTAGATCTGCCGATCTACGAGCAGTACTTC.